The 22 T cell receptor beta chains below were found in one sample sequenced in a study of beta chain features in type 1 diabetes. Of the isolated RNA, all was reverse transcribed, and so the sequenced material was expressed TCRB transcripts. Clones were sequenced by immunoSEQ multiplex PCR, and TCRdb holds only the in-frame ones, with some missing. This sample has about 160,000 clones, with around 8.5% found just once. Sequenced sample: central memory CD4+ T cells from blood. These receptors were taken from a young man in good health.

The J gene is TRBJ2-3, the V gene TRBV19; tentative D call: TRBD1 (6 bases). Deletions cut 9 bases from V and 4 bases from J, with 14 bases between. The CDR3 sequence is 13 residues long. Germline V gene sequence: CDR1 LNHDA, CDR2 SQIVND (reference sequence). The CDR3 DNA is TGTGCCAGCGGAATACAGGGTGCAGATACGCAGTATTTT. This translates into CASGIQGADTQYF.

The CDR3 DNA sequence: TGTGCCAGCAGCCAGGCATCACGGAACTCTGGAAACACCATATATTTT. Translating it yields CASSQASRNSGNTIYF. The gene calls are TRBV5-4 and TRBJ1-3; D ambiguous. CDR3 length: 16 residues. The germline V gene encodes CDR1 SGHNT and CDR2 YYREEE (reference sequence). The ends were cut back, 4 bases at V and 0 bases at J, with 14 bases in the middle.

The chain couples TRBV5-4 to TRBJ2-1; TRBD1 aligns across 10 bases. The CDR3 extends over 14 amino acids. The V gene end was trimmed by 2 bases and the J gene end by 6 bases; junction bases not matched to a gene: 2. The germline CDR1 and CDR2 sequences are SGHNT and YYREEE (reference sequence). CDR3 coding DNA: TGTGCCAGCAGCTTCGGGGACAGGGGCAATGAGCAGTTCTTC. This translates into CASSFGDRGNEQFF.

The table lists this clone with many counts. The rearrangement links TRBV30 to TRBJ1-1; D gene unclear. Germline CDR1 is GTSNPN and CDR2 is SVGIG (reference sequence). Trimming shortened V by 0 bases and J by 5 bases, and 7 bases separated the two germline ends. The CDR3 totals 12 residues. The CDR3 DNA is TGTGCCTGGAGTGTGGGGAGGACTGAAGCTTTCTTT. Its protein is CAWSVGRTEAFF.

The genes are TRBV6-1 and TRBJ1-2, with D possibly TRBD1 on 5 matching bases. Germline V gene data show CDR1 as MNHNS and CDR2 as SASEGT. This CDR3 contains 12 residues. Trimming stripped 10 bases from V and 8 bases from J, with 17 bases between. In nucleotides, the CDR3 is TGTGCCACCGTACAGGAAATCGGGGGCTACACCTTC. It codes for CATVQEIGGYTF.

This clone has more than one count but fewer than ten. V usage is TRBV11-2 and J usage is TRBJ1-2; 7 bases map to TRBD1. Unmatched junction bases numbered 9, after V lost 4 bases and J lost 7 bases. The length of the CDR3 is 14 residues. In germline, CDR1 is SGHAT, CDR2 FQNNGV. Written as DNA, the CDR3 is TGTGCCAGCAGCTCGATGAACAGGGGAGGTGGCTACACCTTC. It yields the protein CASSSMNRGGGYTF.

In its sample, this clone was seen a few times. V usage is TRBV28 and J usage is TRBJ1-5, with D possibly TRBD1 on 5 matching bases. Trimming shortened V by 5 bases and J by 4 bases, and 9 bases separated the two germline ends. The CDR3 consists of 13 residues. Germline values: CDR1 MDHEN, CDR2 SYDVKM. The CDR3 loop is CASSRTPNQPQHF. The CDR3 region has the DNA TGTGCCAGCAGTCGGACACCTAATCAGCCCCAGCATTTT.

The sample holds a few counts of this clone. The chain is built from TRBV4-2 and TRBJ1-5, with D unresolved. The CDR3 sequence is 13 residues long. Between the trimmed V and J ends, which lost 0 bases and 6 bases, there was a span of 6 bases. Germline V gene data show CDR1 as LGHNA and CDR2 as YNFKEQ. The DNA for the CDR3 is TGTGCCAGCAGCCAAGATTCGAGTCAGCCCCAGCATTTT. Its translation is CASSQDSSQPQHF.

This clone showed up many times. The rearrangement uses TRBV13 and TRBJ1-5; D is unclear. The V end lost 3 bases, the J end lost 2 bases, and 5 bases lay between the germline ends. CDR1 and CDR2 (germline): PRHDT, FYEKMQ (reference sequence). The CDR3 extends over 13 amino acids. The CDR3: CASSLARNQPQHF. Here the CDR3 DNA reads TGTGCCAGCAGCTTGGCACGCAATCAGCCCCAGCATTTT.

This clone was found a few times. The gene calls are TRBV2 and TRBJ2-7, with TRBD1 matching over 10 bases. Germline V gives CDR1 SNHLY, CDR2 FYNNEI. Germline trimming cut 7 bases from V and 7 bases from J; bases unmatched to any gene: 10. The CDR3 contains 14 residues. In DNA form, the CDR3 reads TGTGCCAGCATCCCGACAGGGGGCATTTGGGAGCAGTACTTC. Amino acids: CASIPTGGIWEQYF.

V gene TRBV5-5 combines with J gene TRBJ2-2; maybe TRBD1 (7 bases). The CDR3 has 15 amino acids. Per the germline V gene, CDR1 is SGHKS and CDR2 is YYEKEE (reference sequence). The V and J ends lost 0 bases and 4 bases respectively, with 10 bases between them. The CDR3 here is CASSLAQGGTGELFF. CDR3 sequence (DNA): TGTGCCAGCAGCTTGGCGCAGGGGGGCACCGGGGAGCTGTTTTTT.

The rearrangement links TRBV5-1 to TRBJ1-4, with D perhaps TRBD1 (5 bases). This CDR3 comprises 13 residues. The germline V and J ends were trimmed by 5 bases and 7 bases, with 12 bases remaining between them. From germline, CDR1 is SGHRS and CDR2 YFSETQ. Here the CDR3 DNA reads TGCGCCAGCAGACTTCAGGACACTGAAAAACTGTTTTTT. It codes for CASRLQDTEKLFF.

This clone was observed a handful of times. The chain employs TRBV5-1 and TRBJ2-2; 8 nucleotides agree with TRBD2. Germline CDR1 and CDR2: SGHRS and YFSETQ. V gave up 0 bases and J gave up 4 bases; unmatched junction bases: 5. The CDR3 sequence is 16 residues long. As DNA, the CDR3 is TGCGCCAGCAGCTTGGCGGCGGCGGGGGGCACCGGGGAGCTGTTTTTT. Its translation is CASSLAAAGGTGELFF.

This clone was seen at least ten times. The chain carries TRBV4-1 and TRBJ1-2; D unresolved. Germline values: CDR1 MGHRA, CDR2 YSYEKL. V was pared by 0 bases and J by 1 base, with 12 bases between. The CDR3 extends over 16 amino acids. In nucleotides, the CDR3 is TGCGCCAGCAGCCAAGATCCGACACAGATTAACTATGGCTACACCTTC. Translating gives CASSQDPTQINYGYTF.

V gene TRBV7-9 combines with J gene TRBJ1-6; TRBD1 might be the D (5 bases). This CDR3 spans 15 amino acids. Germline CDR1 is SEHNR and CDR2 is FQNEAQ (reference sequence). With 0 bases removed from V and 10 bases from J, the gap between germline ends came to 13 bases. CDR3 region: CASSLAGGRVSPLHF. The CDR3 bases are TGTGCCAGCAGCTTAGCGGGAGGCAGGGTCTCACCCCTCCACTTT.

This clone occurred many times. V gene TRBV29-1 combines with J gene TRBJ2-7, with 7 bases matching TRBD1. Germline values: CDR1 SQVTM, CDR2 ANQGSEA. V lost 2 bases to trimming and J lost 5 bases; unmatched junction nucleotides: 6. This CDR3 is 13 amino acids long. The CDR3 loop is CSVEPDRTNEQYF. The CDR3 DNA follows: TGCAGCGTTGAACCGGACAGGACAAACGAGCAGTACTTC.

V and J are TRBV12-5 and TRBJ2-3; 7 nucleotides line up with TRBD2. This CDR3 spans 16 amino acids. The V and J ends lost 3 bases and 7 bases, in that order; junction bases with no gene match: 13. Germline V gives CDR1 LGHNT, CDR2 FRNRAP. Here the CDR3 reads CASGLSGASSSNTQYF. In DNA form, the CDR3 reads TGTGCTAGTGGTTTAAGCGGGGCGTCAAGTTCCAATACGCAGTATTTT.

This clone was seen at least ten times. CDR3 protein: CASSHDRQETQYF. DNA of the CDR3: TGCGCCAGCAGCCACGACAGACAAGAGACCCAGTACTTC. J is TRBJ2-5 and V is TRBV5-1; maybe TRBD1 (5 bases). This CDR3 region has 13 residues. Germline V CDR1 and CDR2: SGHRS, YFSETQ. Trimming removed 4 bases from V and 2 bases from J, with 9 bases in between.

V usage is TRBV18 and J usage is TRBJ2-6; D is undetermined. Trimming pared 1 base from V and 2 bases from J, leaving 6 bases between. CDR1 KGHSH and CDR2 LQKENI come from the germline V gene. CDR3 length: 15 amino acids. Here the CDR3 reads CASSPLPAGANVLTF. DNA for the CDR3: TGTGCCAGCTCACCACTGCCAGCTGGGGCCAACGTCCTGACTTTC.

In this sample, this clone turned up a few times. This rearrangement joins TRBV6-5 to TRBJ2-1; TRBD1 is a possible D gene (5 bases). The CDR3 is made up of 12 amino acids. V gave up 5 bases and J gave up 7 bases, with 9 bases separating them. Germline CDR1 reads MNHEY; CDR2 reads SVGAGI. CDR3 DNA: TGTGCCAGCAGTCCCAGGGCGAATGAGCAGTTCTTC. Translation gives CASSPRANEQFF.

This clone was counted between two and nine times. The rearrangement links TRBV4-3 to TRBJ2-1; maybe TRBD2 (6 bases). The CDR3 is made up of 15 amino acids. V gave up 0 bases and J gave up 1 base, with 7 bases separating them. CDR1 is LGHNA and CDR2 is YSLEER in the germline V gene. The CDR3, as DNA: TGCGCCAGCAGCCAAGACGGGGGATCCTACAATGAGCAGTTCTTC. This sequence encodes CASSQDGGSYNEQFF.

This clone has a handful of counts. This rearrangement joins TRBV28 to TRBJ2-7; D is possibly TRBD2 (5 bases). Germline V gives CDR1 MDHEN, CDR2 SYDVKM. Trimming stripped 8 bases from V and 2 bases from J, with 16 bases between. CDR3 length equals 14 residues. The chain's CDR3 is CASQELGQTYEQYF. CDR3 sequence (DNA): TGTGCCAGCCAAGAACTAGGCCAAACCTACGAGCAGTACTTC.